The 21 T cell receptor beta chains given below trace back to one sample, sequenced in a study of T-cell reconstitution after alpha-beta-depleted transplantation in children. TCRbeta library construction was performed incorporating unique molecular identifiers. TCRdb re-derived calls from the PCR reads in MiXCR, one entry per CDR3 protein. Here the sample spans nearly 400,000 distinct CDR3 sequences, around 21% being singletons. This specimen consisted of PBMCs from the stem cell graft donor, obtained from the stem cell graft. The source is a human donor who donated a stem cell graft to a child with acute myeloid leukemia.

The CDR3 nucleotides are TGTGCCAGCCGCGATACAGGGGCCTACGAGCAGTACTTC. Its protein product is CASRDTGAYEQYF. The chain joins TRBV21-1 to TRBJ2-7; TRBD1, the table's D call, lacks a check against the DNA. TRBV21-1 is an annotated pseudogene. The CDR3 loop spans 13 amino acids.

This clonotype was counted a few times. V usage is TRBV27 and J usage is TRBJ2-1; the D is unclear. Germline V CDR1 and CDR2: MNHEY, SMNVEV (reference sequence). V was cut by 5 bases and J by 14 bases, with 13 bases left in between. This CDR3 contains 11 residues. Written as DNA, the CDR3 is TGTGCCAGCAGTGCGCCCGCAGGAAAGTTCTTC. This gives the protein CASSAPAGKFF.

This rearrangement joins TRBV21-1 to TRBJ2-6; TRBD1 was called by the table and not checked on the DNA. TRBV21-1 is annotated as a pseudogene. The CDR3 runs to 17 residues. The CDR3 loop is CASSSRTGALGANVLTF. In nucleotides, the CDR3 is TGTGCCAGCAGCAGCCGGACAGGAGCTTTGGGGGCCAACGTCCTGACTTTC.

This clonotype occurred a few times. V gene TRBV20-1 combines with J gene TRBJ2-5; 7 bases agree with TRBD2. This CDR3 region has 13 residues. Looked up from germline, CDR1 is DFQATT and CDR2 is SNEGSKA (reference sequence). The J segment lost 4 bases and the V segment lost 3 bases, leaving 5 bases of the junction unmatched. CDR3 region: CSASGGGGETQYF. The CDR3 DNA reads TGCAGTGCTAGCGGCGGCGGGGGAGAGACCCAGTACTTC.

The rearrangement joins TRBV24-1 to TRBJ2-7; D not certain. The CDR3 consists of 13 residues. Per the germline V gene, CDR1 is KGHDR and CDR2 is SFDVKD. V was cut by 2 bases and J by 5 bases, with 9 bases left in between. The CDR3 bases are TGTGCCACCAGTGATTCGTGGGAAAACGAGCAGTACTTC. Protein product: CATSDSWENEQYF.

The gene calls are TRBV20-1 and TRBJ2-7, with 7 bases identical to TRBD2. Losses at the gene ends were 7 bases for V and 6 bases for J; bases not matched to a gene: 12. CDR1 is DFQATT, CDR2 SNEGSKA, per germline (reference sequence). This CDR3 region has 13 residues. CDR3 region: CSVPTSDLSEQYF. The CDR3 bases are TGCAGTGTCCCAACTAGCGATCTCTCCGAGCAGTACTTC.

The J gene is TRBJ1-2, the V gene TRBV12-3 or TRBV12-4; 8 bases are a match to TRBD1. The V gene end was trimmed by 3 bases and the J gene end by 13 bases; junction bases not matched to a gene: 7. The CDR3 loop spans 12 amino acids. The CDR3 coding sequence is TGTGCCAGCAGTTTCCGTCAGGGGGCTCCCACCTTC. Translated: CASSFRQGAPTF.

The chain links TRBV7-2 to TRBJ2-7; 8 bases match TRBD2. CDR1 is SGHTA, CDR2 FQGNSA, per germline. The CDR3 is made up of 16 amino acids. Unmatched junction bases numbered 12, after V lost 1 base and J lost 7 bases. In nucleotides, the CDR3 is TGTGCCAGCAGCTTAGGCCTAGCGGGCTTAAAAAGGGAGCAGTACTTC. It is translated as CASSLGLAGLKREQYF.

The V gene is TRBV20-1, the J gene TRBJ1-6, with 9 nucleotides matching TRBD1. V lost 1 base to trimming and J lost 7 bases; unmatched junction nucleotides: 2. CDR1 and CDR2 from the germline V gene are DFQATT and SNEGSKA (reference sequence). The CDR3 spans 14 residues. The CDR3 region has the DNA TGCAGTGCTAGAGTGGGGACAGGGAATTCACCCCTCCACTTT. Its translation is CSARVGTGNSPLHF.

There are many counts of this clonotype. CDR3 sequence (DNA): TGCAGGGCACTAGCGGGGGACGGACCTAGCTCCTACGAGCAGTACTTC. It encodes CRALAGDGPSSYEQYF. This rearrangement joins TRBV20-1 to TRBJ2-7, with 11 bases lining up with TRBD2. This CDR3 is built from 16 residues. CDR1 is DFQATT, CDR2 SNEGSKA, per germline (reference sequence).

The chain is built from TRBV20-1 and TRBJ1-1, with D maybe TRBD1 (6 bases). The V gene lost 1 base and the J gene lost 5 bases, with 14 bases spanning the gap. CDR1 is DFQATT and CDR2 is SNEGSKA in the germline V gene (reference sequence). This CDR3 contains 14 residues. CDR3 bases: TGCAGTGCTAGAGTTGGCGGGGGGCGGACTGAAGCTTTCTTT. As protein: CSARVGGGRTEAFF.

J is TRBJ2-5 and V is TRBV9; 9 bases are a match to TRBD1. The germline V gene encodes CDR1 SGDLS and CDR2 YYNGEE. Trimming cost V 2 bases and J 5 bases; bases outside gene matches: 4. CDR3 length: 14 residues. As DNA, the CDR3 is TGTGCCAGCAGCGTTACAGGGGGCCGGGAGACCCAGTACTTC. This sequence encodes CASSVTGGRETQYF.

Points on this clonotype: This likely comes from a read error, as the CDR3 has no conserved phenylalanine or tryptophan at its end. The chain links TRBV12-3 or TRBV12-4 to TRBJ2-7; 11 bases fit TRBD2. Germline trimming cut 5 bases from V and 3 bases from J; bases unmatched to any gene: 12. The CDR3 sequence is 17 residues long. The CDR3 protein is CASSAPLAGGPYYEQYS. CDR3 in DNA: TGTGCCAGCAGTGCTCCTCTAGCGGGAGGCCCCTACTACGAGCAGTACTCC.

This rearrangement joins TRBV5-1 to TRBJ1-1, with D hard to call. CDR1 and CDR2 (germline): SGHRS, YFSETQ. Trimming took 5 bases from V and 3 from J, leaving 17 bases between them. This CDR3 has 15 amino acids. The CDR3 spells CASRTGGRRDTEAFF. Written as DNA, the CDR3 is TGCGCCAGCAGGACGGGAGGACGTCGTGACACTGAAGCTTTCTTT. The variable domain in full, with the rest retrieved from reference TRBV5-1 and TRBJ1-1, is KAGVTQTPRYLIKTRGQQVTLSCSPISGHRSVSWYQQTPGQGLQFLFEYFSETQRNKGNFPGRFSGRQFSNSRSEMNVSTLELGDSALYLCASRTGGRRDTEAFFGQGTRLTVV.

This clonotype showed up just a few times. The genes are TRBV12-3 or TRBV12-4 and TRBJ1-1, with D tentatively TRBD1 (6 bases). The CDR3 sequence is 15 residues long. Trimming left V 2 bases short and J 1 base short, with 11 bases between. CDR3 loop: CASSLRGRENTEAFF. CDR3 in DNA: TGTGCCAGCAGTTTACGGGGGCGGGAGAACACTGAAGCTTTCTTT.

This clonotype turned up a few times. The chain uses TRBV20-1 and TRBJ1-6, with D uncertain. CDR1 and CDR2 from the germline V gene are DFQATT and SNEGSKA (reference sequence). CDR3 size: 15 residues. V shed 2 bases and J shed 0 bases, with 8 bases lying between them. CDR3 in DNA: TGCAGTGCTAGAATGGAAAGCTCCTATAATTCACCCCTCCACTTT. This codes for CSARMESSYNSPLHF.

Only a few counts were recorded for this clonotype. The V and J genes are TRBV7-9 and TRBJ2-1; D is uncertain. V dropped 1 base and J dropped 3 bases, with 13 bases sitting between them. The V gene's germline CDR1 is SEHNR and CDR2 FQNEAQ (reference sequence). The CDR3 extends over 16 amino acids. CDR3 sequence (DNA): TGTGCCAGCAGCTTAGTGGTGGTAAGCCGCTACAATGAGCAGTTCTTC. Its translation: CASSLVVVSRYNEQFF.

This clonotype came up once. In DNA form, the CDR3 reads TGTGCCAGCAGTTCCCCGGGACTAGCGGGAGTGTCCTCAAATGAGCAGTTCTTC. Protein product: CASSSPGLAGVSSNEQFF. The chain employs TRBV28 and TRBJ2-1; 14 nucleotides agree with TRBD2. In germline, CDR1 is MDHEN, CDR2 SYDVKM. The CDR3 totals 18 residues. Trimming removed 4 bases from V and 7 bases from J; junction bases left unmatched: 12.

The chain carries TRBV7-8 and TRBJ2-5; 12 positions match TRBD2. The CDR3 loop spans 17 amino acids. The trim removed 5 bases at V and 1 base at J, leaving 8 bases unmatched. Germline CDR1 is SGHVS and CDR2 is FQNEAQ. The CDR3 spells CASSRLWTSGVQETQYF. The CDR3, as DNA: TGTGCCAGCAGCCGACTCTGGACTAGCGGGGTCCAAGAGACCCAGTACTTC.

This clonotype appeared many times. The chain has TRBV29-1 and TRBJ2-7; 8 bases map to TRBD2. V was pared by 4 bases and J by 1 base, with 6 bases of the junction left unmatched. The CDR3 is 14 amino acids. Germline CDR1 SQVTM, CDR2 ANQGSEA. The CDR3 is CSVVAKRGSYEQYF. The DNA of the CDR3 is TGCAGCGTTGTGGCGAAGCGGGGGTCCTACGAGCAGTACTTC.

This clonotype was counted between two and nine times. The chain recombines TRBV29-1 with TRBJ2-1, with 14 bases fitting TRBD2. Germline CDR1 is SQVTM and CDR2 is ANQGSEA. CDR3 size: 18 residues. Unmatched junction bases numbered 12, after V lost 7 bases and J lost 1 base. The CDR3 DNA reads TGCAGCGCAGGGCAGGGACTAGCGGGAGTCATTTCCTACAATGAGCAGTTCTTC. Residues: CSAGQGLAGVISYNEQFF.